This T cell receptor beta chain was captured by sequencing in a study of shared clonotypes between healthy human individuals. Genomic DNA per cell subset filled all wells of several immunoSEQ plates. Using immunoSEQ multiplex PCR, the repertoire was profiled, and TCRdb retains in-frame clones only, with some absent. The sample contains 150,000 to 200,000 clones, roughly 91% of which appear only once. With respect to this clone: Its antigen remains unidentified.

Looked up from germline, CDR1 is SGDLS and CDR2 is YYNGEE. The CDR3 is made up of 16 amino acids. Trimming left V 6 bases short and J 2 bases short, with 18 bases between. The CD4+ fraction was divided into a CD45RA+ naive subset and a CD45RA-negative memory subset. Study-level results: A handful of donors shared around 5.1% of their naive CD4 clonotypes. What naive subsets generally showed was a larger estimated richness than memory subsets showed.

The receptor comes from a woman in her thirties in good health. Material for sequencing was naive CD4+ T cells sorted from blood. As to subset: CD45RA+ positively selected. The V gene is TRBV9, the J gene TRBJ2-1, with D perhaps TRBD1 (7 bases). The CDR3 DNA reads TGTGCCAGCACCTCCTCAGGGGGGATAACCTACAATGAGCAGTTCTTC. This gives the protein CASTSSGGITYNEQFF.